This section outlines one T cell receptor beta chain sequence together with its context. What it binds is not known. Among the roughly 110 subjects of the validation cohort, separate from the approximately 670-subject first cohort, were the donors. The V segment lost 4 bases and the J segment 7 bases; nucleotides outside the gene matches: 11. The V gene's germline CDR1 is MGHRA and CDR2 YSYEKL. This CDR3 is built from 15 residues. The data originate from a study of cytomegalovirus exposure and HLA in healthy donors. Clones were sequenced by immunoSEQ multiplex PCR, and TCRdb holds only the in-frame ones, with some missing. The sample lists approximately 220,000 clones, 65% to 85% occurring once. Findings and limits, study-wide: The tendency of first-cohort TCR clusters to co-occur in the roughly 130 validation repertoires was the finding of a later analysis. Listed as cytomegalovirus-associated were 164 TCR beta chains.

This receptor was identified in a woman under 40 in good health and CMV-seropositive. Specimen: PBMCs. V is TRBV4-1 and J is TRBJ2-7; 9 bases line up with TRBD2. CDR3 in amino acids: CASSRSSGTLWEQYF. The CDR3 DNA sequence: TGCGCCAGCAGCCGTTCTAGCGGGACCCTGTGGGAGCAGTACTTC.